The source of this T cell receptor beta chain is a study of graft-versus-host responses after intestinal transplantation. CDR3 size: 14 residues. Germline CDR1 is SGHRS and CDR2 is YFSETQ. V was shortened by 0 bases and J by 6 bases, with 12 bases between the two germline ends. With regard to this clone: What it binds is unknown.

Assay used: immunoSEQ multiplex PCR; TCRdb lists only in-frame clones, some missing. The data hold approximately 28,000 clones, with approximately 93% observed a single time. General study results and limits: The study associated peak circulating GvH clone levels with early post-transplant HvG declines. GvH clones were found in recipient marrow; some appeared first in ileum or blood. High graft-versus-host to host-versus-graft T cell clonal ratios marked allografts of patients with graft-donor macrochimerism.

Sequenced here: PBMCs, sampled roughly 68 days after intestinal transplant. This clonotype was obtained from a human patient who received an intestinal transplant, so some T cells may come from the graft donor. This chain links TRBV5-1 with TRBJ1-2; possible D gene TRBD1, 5 bases. The DNA of the CDR3 is TGCGCCAGCAGCTTGGCGGCAGGGAGCCATGGCTACACCTTC. It yields the protein CASSLAAGSHGYTF.